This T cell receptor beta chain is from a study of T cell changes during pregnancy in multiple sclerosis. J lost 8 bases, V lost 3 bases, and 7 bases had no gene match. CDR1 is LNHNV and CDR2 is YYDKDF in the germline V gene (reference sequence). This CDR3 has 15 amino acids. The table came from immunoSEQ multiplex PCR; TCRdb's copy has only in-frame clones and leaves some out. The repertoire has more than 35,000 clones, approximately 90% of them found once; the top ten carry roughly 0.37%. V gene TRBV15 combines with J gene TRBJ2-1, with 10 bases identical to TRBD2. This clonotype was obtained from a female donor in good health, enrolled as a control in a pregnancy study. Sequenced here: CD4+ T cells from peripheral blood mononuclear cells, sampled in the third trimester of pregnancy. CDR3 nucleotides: TGTGCCACCAGCAGGGAGCGGGGGGGCCCCTATGAGCAGTTCTTC. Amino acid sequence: CATSRERGGPYEQFF.